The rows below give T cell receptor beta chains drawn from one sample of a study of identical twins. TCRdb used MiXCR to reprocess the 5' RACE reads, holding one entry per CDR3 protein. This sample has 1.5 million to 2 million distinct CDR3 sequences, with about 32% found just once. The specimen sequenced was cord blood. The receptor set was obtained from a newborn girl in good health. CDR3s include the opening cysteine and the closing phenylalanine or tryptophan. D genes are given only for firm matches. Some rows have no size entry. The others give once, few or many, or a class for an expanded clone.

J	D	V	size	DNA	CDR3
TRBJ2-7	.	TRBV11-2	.	TGTGCCAGCAGCTTAGATAGTCTAGCCTACAATGAGCAGTACTTC	CASSLDSLAYNEQYF
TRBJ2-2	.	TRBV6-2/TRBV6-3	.	TGTGCCAGCAGTTCTGCCGGGGACACCGGGGAGCTGTTTTTT	CASSSAGDTGELFF
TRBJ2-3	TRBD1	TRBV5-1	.	TGCGCCAGCAACATGAGACAGGGAGTGGAGGGCACAGATACGCAGTATTTT	CASNMRQGVEGTDTQYF
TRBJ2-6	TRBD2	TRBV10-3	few	TGTGCCACCGAAAGCGGGAGCGTTCTTTACGGGGCCAACGTCCTGACTTTC	CATESGSVLYGANVLTF
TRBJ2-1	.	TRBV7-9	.	TGTGCCAGCAGCTTAGCCAGGGGTCCCCACAATGAGCAGTTCTTC	CASSLARGPHNEQFF
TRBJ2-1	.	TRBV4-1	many	TGCGCCAGCAGCCAAGAAGCGGCCTACAATGAGCAGTTCTTC	CASSQEAAYNEQFF
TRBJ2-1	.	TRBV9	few	TGTGCCAGCAGCCTAGCTAGCGTAAGGAATGAGCAGTTCTTC	CASSLASVRNEQFF
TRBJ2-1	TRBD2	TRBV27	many	TGTGCCAGCAGTTTAGTAGCGGGAGCTTCCATTGAGCAGTTCTTC	CASSLVAGASIEQFF
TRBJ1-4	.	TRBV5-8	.	TGTGCCAGCAGCCCGGCCACAGGGATGGTGGAGGATGAAAAACTGTTTTTT	CASSPATGMVEDEKLFF
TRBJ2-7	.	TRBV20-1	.	TGCAGTGCTAGTGCGCCGGGAAGGCTAAGCTACGAGCAGTACTTC	CSASAPGRLSYEQYF
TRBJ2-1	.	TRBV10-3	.	TGTGCCATCAGTGTGGCTTGGGGGAACAATGAGCAGTTCTTC	CAISVAWGNNEQFF
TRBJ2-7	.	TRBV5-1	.	TGCGCCAGCAGCTTTTCGGGGCAAGGCGAGCAGTACTTC	CASSFSGQGEQYF
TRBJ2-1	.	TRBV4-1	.	TGCGCCAGCGGACCCGAGCAGTTCTTC	CASGPEQFF
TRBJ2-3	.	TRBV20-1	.	TGCAGTGCTAAGGTGACTAGGGCCCTGACAGATACGCAGTATTTT	CSAKVTRALTDTQYF
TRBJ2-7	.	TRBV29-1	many	TGCAGCGTTGAAGATGGGGAGACGGCGAGCGGCGAGCAGTACTTC	CSVEDGETASGEQYF
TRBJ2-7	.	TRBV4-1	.	TGCGCCAGCTCTTGTAGTAACCAAGGGGGAGGAAGGTCCTACGAGCAGTACTTC	CASSCSNQGGGRSYEQYF
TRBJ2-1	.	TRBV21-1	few	TGTGCCAGCAGCAAAGCATGGGCGGGAGGGCTAGTAGGCGACAATGAGCAGTTCTTC	CASSKAWAGGLVGDNEQFF
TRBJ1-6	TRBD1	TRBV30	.	TGTGCCTGGAGTGTGGGACAGGGGAATTCACCCCTCCACTTT	CAWSVGQGNSPLHF
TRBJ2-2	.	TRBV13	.	TGTGCCAGCAGCCCGCAAGGCAACGGGGAGCTGTTTTTT	CASSPQGNGELFF
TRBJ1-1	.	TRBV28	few	TGTGCCAGCAGTTTACCCAGGAACACTGAAGCTTTCTTT	CASSLPRNTEAFF
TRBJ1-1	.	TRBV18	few	TGTGCCAGCTCACCGGGCCCGAGCACTGAAGCTTTCTTT	CASSPGPSTEAFF
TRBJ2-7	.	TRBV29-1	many	TGCAGCGTCCGGACAGACTCAAGCTCCTACGAGCAGTACTTC	CSVRTDSSSYEQYF
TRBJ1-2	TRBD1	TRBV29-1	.	TGCAGCGCCGGAGACAGGGCTACTAACTATGGCTACACCTTC	CSAGDRATNYGYTF
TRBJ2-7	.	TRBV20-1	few	TGCAGTGCGCCCCGTGGGCTACCGCCCTACGAGCAGTACTTC	CSAPRGLPPYEQYF
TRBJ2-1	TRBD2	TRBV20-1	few	TGCAGTGCTAGCCCTAGCGGGGGGCTCTCCCCCGATTACAATGAGCAGTTCTTC	CSASPSGGLSPDYNEQFF
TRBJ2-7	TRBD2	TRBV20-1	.	TGCAGTGCTAGAGATCGGCGACTAGCGGCATACGAGCAGTACTTC	CSARDRRLAAYEQYF
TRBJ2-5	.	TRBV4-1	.	TGCGCCAGCAGCCAAGTTGAAGGCAAGCGGTACTTC	CASSQVEGKRYF
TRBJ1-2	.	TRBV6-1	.	TGTGCCAGCAGTGAAGTGACAGGCGGGTATGGCTACACCTTC	CASSEVTGGYGYTF
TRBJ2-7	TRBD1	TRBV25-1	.	TGTGCCAGCAGTTACTTCTCGGGGACAGGGGTCAACGAGCAGTACTTC	CASSYFSGTGVNEQYF
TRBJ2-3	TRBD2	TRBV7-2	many	TGTGCCAGCAGCTTAGCCGGGACTAGCCCCACAGATACGCAGTATTTT	CASSLAGTSPTDTQYF
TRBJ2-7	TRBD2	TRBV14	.	TGTGCCAGCAGCCTGACTAGCGGGAAAACCTACGAGCAGTACTTC	CASSLTSGKTYEQYF
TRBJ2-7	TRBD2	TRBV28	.	TGTGCCAGCAGTTTTGGAACTAGCGGAAACTACGAGCAGTACTTC	CASSFGTSGNYEQYF
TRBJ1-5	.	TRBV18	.	TGTGCCAGCTCACCAGAGCGGCAGCCCCAGCATTTT	CASSPERQPQHF
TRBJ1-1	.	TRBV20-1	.	TGCAGTGCTAGACAGGGTGGGCCGGGGACTGAAGCTTTCTTT	CSARQGGPGTEAFF
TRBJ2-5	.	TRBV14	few	TGTGCCAGCAGCCAAGAAACTCGGGAGGAGACCCAGTACTTC	CASSQETREETQYF
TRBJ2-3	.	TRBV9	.	TGTGCCAGCGGCGTAGATGGGAGCACAGATACGCAGTATTTT	CASGVDGSTDTQYF
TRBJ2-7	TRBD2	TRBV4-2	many	TGTGCCAGCAGCCAAGTGGTCGGTAGCGGGAGTCTAGACGAGCAGTACTTC	CASSQVVGSGSLDEQYF
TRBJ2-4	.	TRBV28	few	TGTGCCAGCAGTAGAAACAGGGAAGGGAGGTACTTC	CASSRNREGRYF
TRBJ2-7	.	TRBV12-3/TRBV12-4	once	TGTGCCAGCAGTTTTTACTCGGCCTACAATGAGCAGTACTTC	CASSFYSAYNEQYF